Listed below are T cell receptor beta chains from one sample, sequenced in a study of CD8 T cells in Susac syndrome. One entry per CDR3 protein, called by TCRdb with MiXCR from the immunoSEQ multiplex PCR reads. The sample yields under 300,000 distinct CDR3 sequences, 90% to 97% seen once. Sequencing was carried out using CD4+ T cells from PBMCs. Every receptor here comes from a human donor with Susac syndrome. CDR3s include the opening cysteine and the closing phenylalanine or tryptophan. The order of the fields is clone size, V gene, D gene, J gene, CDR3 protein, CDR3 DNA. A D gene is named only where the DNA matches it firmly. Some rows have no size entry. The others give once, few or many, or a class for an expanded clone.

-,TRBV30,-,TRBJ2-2,CAWSRDTGELFF,TGTGCCTGGAGCCGGGACACCGGGGAGCTGTTTTTT
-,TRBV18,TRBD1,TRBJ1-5,CASSPLPQDRGIYGNQPQHF,TGTGCCAGCTCACCACTACCCCAGGACAGGGGGATCTACGGCAATCAGCCCCAGCATTTT
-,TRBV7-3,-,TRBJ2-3,CASSYSRGDTQYF,TGTGCCAGCAGCTACTCCCGGGGAGATACGCAGTATTTT
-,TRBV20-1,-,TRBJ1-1,CSAVDNLGTEAFF,TGCAGTGCCGTGGACAATTTGGGGACTGAAGCTTTCTTT
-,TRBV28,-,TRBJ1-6,CASSFRSGNNSPLHF,TGTGCCAGCAGTTTTCGTTCAGGAAATAATTCACCCCTCCACTTT
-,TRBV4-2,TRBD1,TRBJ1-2,CASSQAGTGIGYTF,TGTGCCAGCAGCCAAGCCGGGACAGGGATCGGCTACACCTTC
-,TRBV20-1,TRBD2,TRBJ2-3,CSAREGSGIWDTQYF,TGCAGTGCTAGAGAAGGTAGCGGGATTTGGGATACGCAGTATTTT
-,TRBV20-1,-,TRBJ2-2,CSASPSRGEGELFF,TGCAGTGCTAGTCCAAGCAGGGGGGAAGGGGAGCTGTTTTTT
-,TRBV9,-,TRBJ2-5,CASSVGGTAGTQYF,TGTGCCAGCAGCGTTGGGGGAACGGCGGGGACCCAGTACTTC
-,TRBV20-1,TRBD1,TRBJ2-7,CSARPGQFYEQYF,TGCAGTGCCCGGCCGGGACAGTTCTACGAGCAGTACTTC
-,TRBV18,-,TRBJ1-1,CASSPVTVSEAFF,TGTGCCAGCTCACCGGTGACAGTTTCCGAAGCTTTCTTT
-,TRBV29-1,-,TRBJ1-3,CSVAEGNTIYF,TGCAGCGTCGCTGAAGGAAACACCATATATTTT
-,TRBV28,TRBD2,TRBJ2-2,CASSLAGAPGELFF,TGTGCCAGCAGTTTAGCGGGAGCGCCCGGGGAGCTGTTTTTT
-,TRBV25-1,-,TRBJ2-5,CASSETGSRETQYF,TGTGCCAGCAGTGAAACCGGAAGCCGAGAGACCCAGTACTTC
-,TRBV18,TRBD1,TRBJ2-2,CASSPRWDSRANTGELFF,TGTGCCAGCTCACCTAGGTGGGACAGCCGTGCGAACACCGGGGAGCTGTTTTTT
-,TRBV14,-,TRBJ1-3,CASSQVNSENTIYF,TGTGCCAGCAGCCAAGTCAACTCTGAAAACACCATATATTTT
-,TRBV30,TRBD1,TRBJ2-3,CAWGTGGAKDTQYF,TGTGCCTGGGGGACAGGGGGCGCGAAGGATACGCAGTATTTT
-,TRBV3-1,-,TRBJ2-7,CASSPPEMPLLSPGDEQYF,TGTGCCAGCAGCCCCCCCGAGATGCCCCTACTATCCCCGGGGGACGAGCAGTACTTC
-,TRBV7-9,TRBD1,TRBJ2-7,CASSRSWTGAYEQYF,TGTGCCAGCAGCCGTAGTTGGACAGGTGCCTACGAGCAGTACTTC
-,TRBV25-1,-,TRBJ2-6,CASSALSGANVLTF,TGTGCCAGCAGTGCCCTCTCTGGGGCCAACGTCCTGACTTTC
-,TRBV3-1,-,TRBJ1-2,CASSQGAIYGYTF,TGTGCCAGCAGCCAAGGGGCAATATATGGCTACACCTTC
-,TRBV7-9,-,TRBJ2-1,CASSHSSGLHYEQFF,TGTGCCAGCAGCCACTCTTCTGGACTCCACTATGAGCAGTTCTTC
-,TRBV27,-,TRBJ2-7,CASSLTRQVLYEQYF,TGTGCCAGCAGTTTAACCCGACAGGTTCTCTACGAGCAGTACTTC
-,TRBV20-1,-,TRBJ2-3,CSARGRDTQYF,TGCAGTGCTAGAGGTAGAGATACGCAGTATTTT
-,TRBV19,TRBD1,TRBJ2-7,CASSQGQARSYEQYF,TGTGCCAGTAGCCAAGGACAGGCGCGCTCCTACGAGCAGTACTTC
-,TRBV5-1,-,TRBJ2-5,CASSSDGTQETQYF,TGCGCCAGCAGCTCGGACGGGACCCAAGAGACCCAGTACTTC
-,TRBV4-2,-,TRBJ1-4,CASSQVRGEKLFF,TGTGCCAGCAGCCAAGTCAGGGGTGAAAAACTGTTTTTT
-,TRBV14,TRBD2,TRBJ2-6,CASSRRTGGSGANVLTF,TGTGCCAGCAGCCGACGGACGGGGGGCTCTGGGGCCAACGTCCTGACTTTC
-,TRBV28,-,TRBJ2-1,CASSPWVYNEQFF,TGTGCCAGCAGCCCATGGGTCTACAATGAGCAGTTCTTC
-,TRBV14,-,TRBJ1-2,CASSQVQAPAPGSGYTF,TGTGCCAGCAGCCAAGTACAGGCCCCGGCGCCGGGAAGTGGCTACACCTTC
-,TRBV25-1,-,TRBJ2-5,CASSEYRRMGLVGETQYF,TGTGCCAGCAGTGAATATAGGCGCATGGGCCTAGTTGGGGAGACCCAGTACTTC
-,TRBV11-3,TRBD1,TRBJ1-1,CASSFHRGGNTEAFF,TGTGCCAGCAGCTTCCACAGGGGCGGGAACACTGAAGCTTTCTTT
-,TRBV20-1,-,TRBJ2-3,CSAISGDTDTQYF,TGCAGTGCTATTAGCGGAGACACAGATACGCAGTATTTT
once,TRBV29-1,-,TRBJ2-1,CSGGRDGYNEQFF,TGCAGCGGTGGGCGGGATGGATACAATGAGCAGTTCTTC
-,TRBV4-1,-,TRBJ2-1,CASSRLPGDEQFF,TGCGCCAGCAGCCGGCTACCGGGAGATGAGCAGTTCTTC
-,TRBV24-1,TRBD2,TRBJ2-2,CATSDPAGGGTGELFF,TGTGCCACCAGTGATCCAGCGGGAGGCGGCACCGGGGAGCTGTTTTTT
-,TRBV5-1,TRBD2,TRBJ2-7,CASSHGTSGTYEQYF,TGCGCCAGCAGCCACGGGACTAGCGGAACCTACGAGCAGTACTTC
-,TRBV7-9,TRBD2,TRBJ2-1,CASSPIAGMDNEQFF,TGTGCCAGCAGCCCAATAGCGGGGATGGACAATGAGCAGTTCTTC
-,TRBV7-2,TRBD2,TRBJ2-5,CASSLVAGGETQYF,TGTGCCAGCAGCTTAGTGGCGGGAGGAGAGACCCAGTACTTC
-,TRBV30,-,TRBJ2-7,CAWTPGHTYEQYF,TGTGCCTGGACCCCTGGGCACACCTACGAGCAGTACTTC
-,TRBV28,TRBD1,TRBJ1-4,CASRPEWGRGNEKLFF,TGTGCCAGCAGACCCGAATGGGGCAGGGGGAATGAAAAACTGTTTTTT
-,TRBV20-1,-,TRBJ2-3,CSARDSGGTDTQYF,TGCAGTGCTAGGGATAGCGGAGGGACAGATACGCAGTATTTT
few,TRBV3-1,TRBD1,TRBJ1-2,CASSRGTGNYGYTF,TGTGCCAGCAGCCGAGGGACAGGGAACTATGGCTACACCTTC
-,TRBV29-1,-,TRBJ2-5,CSAQPRRSQETQYF,TGCAGCGCCCAGCCACGGAGAAGTCAAGAGACCCAGTACTTC
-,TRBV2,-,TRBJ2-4,CASSPGPWDIQYF,TGTGCCAGCAGCCCTGGCCCCTGGGACATTCAGTACTTC